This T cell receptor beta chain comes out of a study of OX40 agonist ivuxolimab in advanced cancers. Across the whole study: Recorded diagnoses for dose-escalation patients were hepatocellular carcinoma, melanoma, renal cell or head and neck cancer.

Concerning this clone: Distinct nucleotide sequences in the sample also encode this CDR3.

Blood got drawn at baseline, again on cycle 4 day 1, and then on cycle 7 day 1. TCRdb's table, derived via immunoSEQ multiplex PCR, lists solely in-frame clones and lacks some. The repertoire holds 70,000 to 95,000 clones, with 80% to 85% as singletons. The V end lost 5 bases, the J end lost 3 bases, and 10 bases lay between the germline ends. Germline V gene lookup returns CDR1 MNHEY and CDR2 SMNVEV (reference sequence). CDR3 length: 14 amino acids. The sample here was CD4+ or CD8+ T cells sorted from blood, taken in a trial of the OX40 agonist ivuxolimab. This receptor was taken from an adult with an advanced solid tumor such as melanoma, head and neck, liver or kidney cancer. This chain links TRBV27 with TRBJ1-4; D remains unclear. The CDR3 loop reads CASSIQGANEKLFF. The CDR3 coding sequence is TGTGCCAGCAGTATACAAGGTGCTAATGAAAAACTGTTTTTT. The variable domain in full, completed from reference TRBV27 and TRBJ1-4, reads EAQVTQNPRYLITVTGKKLTVTCSQNMNHEYMSWYRQDPGLGLRQIYYSMNVEVTDKGDVPEGYKVSRKEKRNFPLILESPSPNQTSLYFCASSIQGANEKLFFGSGTQLSVL.